Listed below are T cell receptor beta chains from one sample, sequenced in a study of T cells after yellow fever vaccination. TCRdb processed the 5' RACE reads anew with MiXCR; each CDR3 protein has one entry. In the table there are around 88,000 distinct CDR3 sequences, about an eighth of which are singletons. Sequenced here: CD8+ T cells not binding an NS4B(214-222) dextramer, sorted from PBMCs, sampled 20 to 25 days after the first yellow fever vaccination. These receptors were collected from a young man who received the YFV17D yellow fever vaccine. The CDR3 runs from the conserved cysteine through the conserved F or W. D genes are given only for firm matches. Only some rows state a clone size, as once, few, many or a class for expanded clones.

D: TRBD1; size: few; V: TRBV24-1; J: TRBJ2-2; DNA: TGTGCCACCAGCCTAACAGGGGCCACCGGGGAGCTGTTTTTT; CDR3: CATSLTGATGELFF
D: .; size: .; V: TRBV20-1; J: TRBJ1-5; DNA: TGCAGTGCTAGAGCCCGGGGAGGTTATCAGCCCCAGCATTTT; CDR3: CSARARGGYQPQHF
D: .; size: .; V: TRBV5-1; J: TRBJ1-5; DNA: TGCGCCAGCAGCTTGGCCGGCAGGTTCAATCAGCCCCAGCATTTT; CDR3: CASSLAGRFNQPQHF
D: .; size: few; V: TRBV27; J: TRBJ2-3; DNA: TGTGCCAGCAGTTCCCCAGGAGTTTGGAGCACAGATACGCAGTATTTT; CDR3: CASSSPGVWSTDTQYF
D: .; size: .; V: TRBV5-6; J: TRBJ1-1; DNA: TGTGCCAGCAGCTGGACAACCATGAACACTGAAGCTTTCTTT; CDR3: CASSWTTMNTEAFF
D: .; size: few; V: TRBV27; J: TRBJ2-3; DNA: TGTGCCAGCAGTTCCGGGACCCTATTCACAGATACGCAGTATTTT; CDR3: CASSSGTLFTDTQYF
D: .; size: few; V: TRBV3-1; J: TRBJ2-2; DNA: TGTGCCAGCAGCCCCGAATGGGTTACAGGAGCGAACACCGGGGAGCTGTTTTTT; CDR3: CASSPEWVTGANTGELFF
D: TRBD2; size: many; V: TRBV13; J: TRBJ2-1; DNA: TGTGCCAGCAGCCACCCGTTACTAGCGGGGAACAATGAGCAGTTCTTC; CDR3: CASSHPLLAGNNEQFF
D: .; size: .; V: TRBV4-1; J: TRBJ1-2; DNA: TGCGCCAGCAGCCATCTGGGTGGCTACACCTTC; CDR3: CASSHLGGYTF
D: .; size: few; V: TRBV28; J: TRBJ2-6; DNA: TGTGCCAGCAGTGTACAGGGTGGTGGGGCCAACGTCCTGACTTTC; CDR3: CASSVQGGGANVLTF
D: .; size: few; V: TRBV6-2/TRBV6-3; J: TRBJ2-1; DNA: TGTGCCAGCAGTTACCGGACAGCCGGCCTCTTCAATGAGCAGTTCTTC; CDR3: CASSYRTAGLFNEQFF
D: .; size: many; V: TRBV27; J: TRBJ1-1; DNA: TGTGCCAGCAGTTTGAGGGGTGGGAACACTGAAGCTTTCTTT; CDR3: CASSLRGGNTEAFF
D: .; size: .; V: TRBV7-2; J: TRBJ1-1; DNA: TGTGCCAGCAGCTTTCCCTTGGGGACTGAAGCTTTCTTT; CDR3: CASSFPLGTEAFF
D: .; size: .; V: TRBV6-5; J: TRBJ2-5; DNA: TGTGCCAGCAGTTACGGGCCCGCCCAGACCCAGTACTTC; CDR3: CASSYGPAQTQYF
D: .; size: few; V: TRBV23-1; J: TRBJ1-4; DNA: TGCGCCAGCCCTCGGGACTCCGGATCTGAAAAACTGTTTTTT; CDR3: CASPRDSGSEKLFF
D: .; size: few; V: TRBV28; J: TRBJ2-3; DNA: TGTGCCGCGAACCCAGTCAGCACAGATACGCAGTATTTT; CDR3: CAANPVSTDTQYF
D: .; size: .; V: TRBV20-1; J: TRBJ2-5; DNA: TGCAGTGCGCTTGAGAAATACAACGAGGAGACCCAGTACTTC; CDR3: CSALEKYNEETQYF